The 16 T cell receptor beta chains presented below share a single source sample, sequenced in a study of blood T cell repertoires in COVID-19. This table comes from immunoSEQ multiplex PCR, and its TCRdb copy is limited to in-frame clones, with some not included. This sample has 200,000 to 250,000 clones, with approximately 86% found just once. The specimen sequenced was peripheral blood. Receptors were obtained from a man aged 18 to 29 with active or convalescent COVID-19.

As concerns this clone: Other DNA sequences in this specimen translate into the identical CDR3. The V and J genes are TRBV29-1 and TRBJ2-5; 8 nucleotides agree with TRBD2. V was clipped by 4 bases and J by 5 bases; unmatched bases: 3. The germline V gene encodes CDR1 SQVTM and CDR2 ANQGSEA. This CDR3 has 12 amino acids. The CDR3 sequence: CSVAGGGETQYF. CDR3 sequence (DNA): TGCAGCGTTGCGGGAGGGGGGGAGACCCAGTACTTC.

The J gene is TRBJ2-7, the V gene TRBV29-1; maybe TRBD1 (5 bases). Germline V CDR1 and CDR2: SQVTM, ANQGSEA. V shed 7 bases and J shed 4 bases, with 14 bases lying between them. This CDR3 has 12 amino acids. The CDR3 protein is CSARQSEYEQYF. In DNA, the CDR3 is TGCAGCGCCCGACAGTCAGAATACGAGCAGTACTTC.

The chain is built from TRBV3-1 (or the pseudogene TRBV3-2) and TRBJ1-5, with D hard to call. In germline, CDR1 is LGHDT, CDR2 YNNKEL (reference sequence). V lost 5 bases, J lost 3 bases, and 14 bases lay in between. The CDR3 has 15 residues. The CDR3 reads CASSSGEWNNQPQHF. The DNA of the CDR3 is TGTGCCAGCAGCTCCGGGGAGTGGAACAATCAGCCCCAGCATTTT.

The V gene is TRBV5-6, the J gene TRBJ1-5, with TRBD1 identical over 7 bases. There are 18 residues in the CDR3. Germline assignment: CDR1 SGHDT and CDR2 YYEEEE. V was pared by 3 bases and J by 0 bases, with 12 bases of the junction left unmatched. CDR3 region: CASSSNSAGQNSNQPQHF. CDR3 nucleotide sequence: TGTGCCAGCAGCTCCAATTCCGCGGGACAGAATAGCAATCAGCCCCAGCATTTT.

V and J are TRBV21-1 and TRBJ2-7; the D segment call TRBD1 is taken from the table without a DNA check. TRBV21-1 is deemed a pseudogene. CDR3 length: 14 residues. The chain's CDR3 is CASSRETETYEQYF. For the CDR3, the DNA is TGTGCCAGCAGCAGAGAGACAGAGACCTACGAGCAGTACTTC.

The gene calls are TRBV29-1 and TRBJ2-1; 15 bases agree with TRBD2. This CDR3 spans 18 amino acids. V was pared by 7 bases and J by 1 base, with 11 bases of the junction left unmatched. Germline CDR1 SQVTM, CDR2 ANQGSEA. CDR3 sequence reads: CSADGLAGGGTSYNEQFF. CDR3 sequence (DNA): TGCAGCGCCGACGGACTAGCGGGAGGGGGAACTTCCTACAATGAGCAGTTCTTC.

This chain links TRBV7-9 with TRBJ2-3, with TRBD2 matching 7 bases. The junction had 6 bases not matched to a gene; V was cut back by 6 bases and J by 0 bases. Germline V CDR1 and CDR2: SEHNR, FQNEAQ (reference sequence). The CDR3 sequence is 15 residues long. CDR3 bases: TGTGCCAGCAGTCTCCCTAGCGGTAGCACAGATACGCAGTATTTT. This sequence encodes CASSLPSGSTDTQYF. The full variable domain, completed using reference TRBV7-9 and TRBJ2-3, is DTGVSQNPRHKITKRGQNVTFRCDPISEHNRLYWYRQTLGQGPEFLTYFQNEAQLEKSRLLSDRFSAERPKGSFSTLEIQRTEQGDSAMYLCASSLPSGSTDTQYFGPGTRLTVL.

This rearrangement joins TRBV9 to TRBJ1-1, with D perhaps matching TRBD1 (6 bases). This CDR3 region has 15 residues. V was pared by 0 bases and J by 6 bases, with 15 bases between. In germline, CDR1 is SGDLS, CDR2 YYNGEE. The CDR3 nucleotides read TGTGCCAGCAGCGTAGGCCCTCAGGGGTACGCTGAAGCTTTCTTT. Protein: CASSVGPQGYAEAFF.

The CDR3 loop reads CASSLGTEQETQYF. CDR3 sequence (DNA): TGTGCCAGCAGCCTCGGGACAGAACAAGAGACCCAGTACTTC. The gene calls are TRBV6-6 and TRBJ2-5; 7 positions agree with TRBD1. Germline CDR1 and CDR2: MNHNY and SVGAGI (reference sequence). V was pared by 6 bases and J by 2 bases, with 6 bases of the junction left unmatched. There are 14 residues in the CDR3.

CDR3 sequence (DNA): TGTGCCAGCAGCGTACTCGATACGCAGTATTTT. It is translated as CASSVLDTQYF. The V and J genes are TRBV9 and TRBJ2-3; D uncertain. CDR3 length: 11 amino acids. V was clipped by 1 base and J by 6 bases, with 3 bases between them. Germline loops: CDR1 SGDLS, CDR2 YYNGEE.

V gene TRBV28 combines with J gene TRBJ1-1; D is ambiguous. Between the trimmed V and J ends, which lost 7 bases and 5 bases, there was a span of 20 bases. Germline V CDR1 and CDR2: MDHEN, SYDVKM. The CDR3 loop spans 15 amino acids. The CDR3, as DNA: TGTGCCAGCAACCCTAATGAGGGTCGGGGAACTGAAGCTTTCTTT. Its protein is CASNPNEGRGTEAFF.

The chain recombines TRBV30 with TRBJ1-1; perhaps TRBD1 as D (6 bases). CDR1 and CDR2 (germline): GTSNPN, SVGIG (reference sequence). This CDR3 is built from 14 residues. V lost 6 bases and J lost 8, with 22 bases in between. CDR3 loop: CACNAVKGGREAFF. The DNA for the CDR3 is TGTGCCTGTAATGCGGTGAAAGGGGGACGCGAAGCTTTCTTT. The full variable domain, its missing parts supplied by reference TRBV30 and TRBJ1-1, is SQTIHQWPATLVQPVGSPLSLECTVEGTSNPNLYWYRQAAGRGLQLLFYSVGIGQISSEVPQNLSASRPQDRQFILSSKKLLLSDSGFYLCACNAVKGGREAFFGQGTRLTVV.

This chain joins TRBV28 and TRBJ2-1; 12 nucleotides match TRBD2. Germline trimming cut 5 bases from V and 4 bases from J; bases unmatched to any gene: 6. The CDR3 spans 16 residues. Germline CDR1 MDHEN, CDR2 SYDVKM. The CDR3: CASSLGLAGQYNEQFF. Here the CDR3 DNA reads TGTGCCAGCAGTCTCGGACTAGCGGGACAGTACAATGAGCAGTTCTTC.

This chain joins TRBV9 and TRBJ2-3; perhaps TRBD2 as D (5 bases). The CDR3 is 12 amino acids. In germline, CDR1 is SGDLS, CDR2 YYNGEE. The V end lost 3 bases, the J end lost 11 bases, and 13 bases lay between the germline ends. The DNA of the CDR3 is TGTGCCAGCAGCGGATCGACGGAGGAGCAGTATTTT. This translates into CASSGSTEEQYF.

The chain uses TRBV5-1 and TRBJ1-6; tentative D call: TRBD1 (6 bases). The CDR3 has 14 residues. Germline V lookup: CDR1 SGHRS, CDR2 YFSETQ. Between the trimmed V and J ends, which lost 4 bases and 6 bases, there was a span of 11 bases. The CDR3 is CASSAAGVNSPLHF. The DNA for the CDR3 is TGCGCCAGCAGCGCGGCAGGGGTTAATTCACCCCTCCACTTT.

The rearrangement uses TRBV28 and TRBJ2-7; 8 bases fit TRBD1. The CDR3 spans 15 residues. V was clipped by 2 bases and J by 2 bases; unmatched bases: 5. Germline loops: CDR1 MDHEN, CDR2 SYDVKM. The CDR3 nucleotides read TGTGCCAGCAGTTTAGGGGGACAGGAAGCCTACGAGCAGTACTTC. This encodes CASSLGGQEAYEQYF.